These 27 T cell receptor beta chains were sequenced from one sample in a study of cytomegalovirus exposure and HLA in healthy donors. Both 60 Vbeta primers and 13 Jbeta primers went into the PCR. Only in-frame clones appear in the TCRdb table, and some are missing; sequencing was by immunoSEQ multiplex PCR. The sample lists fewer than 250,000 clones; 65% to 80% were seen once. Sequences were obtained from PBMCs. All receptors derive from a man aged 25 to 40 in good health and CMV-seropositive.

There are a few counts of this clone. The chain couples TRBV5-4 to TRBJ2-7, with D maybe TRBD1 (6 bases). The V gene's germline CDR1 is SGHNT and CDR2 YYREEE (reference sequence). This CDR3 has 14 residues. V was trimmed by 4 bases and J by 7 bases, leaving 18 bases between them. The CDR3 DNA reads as TGTGCCAGCAGCCTCCAGACAGGCCCACGGGAGCAGTACTTC. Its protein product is CASSLQTGPREQYF.

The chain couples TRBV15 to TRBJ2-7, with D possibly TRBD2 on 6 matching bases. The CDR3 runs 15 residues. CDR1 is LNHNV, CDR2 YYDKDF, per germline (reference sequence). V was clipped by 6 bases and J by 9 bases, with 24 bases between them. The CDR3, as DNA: TGTGCCACCAGGGAAATCGCGGGATCTGCTGGGGGGCAGTACTTC. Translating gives CATREIAGSAGGQYF. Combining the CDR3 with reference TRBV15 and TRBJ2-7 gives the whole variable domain DAMVIQNPRYQVTQFGKPVTLSCSQTLNHNVMYWYQQKSSQAPKLLFHYYDKDFNNEADTPDNFQSRRPNTSFCFLDIRSPGLGDTAMYLCATREIAGSAGGQYFGPGTRLTVT.

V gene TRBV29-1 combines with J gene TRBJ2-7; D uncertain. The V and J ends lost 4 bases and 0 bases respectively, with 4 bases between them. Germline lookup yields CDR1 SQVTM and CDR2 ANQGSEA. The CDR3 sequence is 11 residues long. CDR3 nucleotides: TGCAGCGTTGTTAGCTCCTACGAGCAGTACTTC. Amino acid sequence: CSVVSSYEQYF.

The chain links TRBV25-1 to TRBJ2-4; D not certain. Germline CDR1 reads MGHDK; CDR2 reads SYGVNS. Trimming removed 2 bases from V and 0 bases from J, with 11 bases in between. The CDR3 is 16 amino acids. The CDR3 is CASSEGGSLAKNIQYF. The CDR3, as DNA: TGTGCCAGCAGTGAAGGTGGTAGCCTAGCCAAAAACATTCAGTACTTC.

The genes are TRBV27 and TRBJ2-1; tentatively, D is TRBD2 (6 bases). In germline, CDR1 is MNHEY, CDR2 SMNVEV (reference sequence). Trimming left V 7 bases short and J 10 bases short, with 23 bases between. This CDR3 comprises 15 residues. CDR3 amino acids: CASTLGAGRRGEQFF. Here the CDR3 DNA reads TGTGCCAGCACTCTAGGGGCGGGACGTCGTGGCGAGCAGTTCTTC.

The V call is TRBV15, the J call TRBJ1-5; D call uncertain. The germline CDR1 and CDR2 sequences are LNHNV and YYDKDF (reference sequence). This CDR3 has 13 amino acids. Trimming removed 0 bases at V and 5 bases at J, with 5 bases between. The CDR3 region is CATSRDPDQPQHF. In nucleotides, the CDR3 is TGTGCCACCAGCAGAGATCCCGATCAGCCCCAGCATTTT.

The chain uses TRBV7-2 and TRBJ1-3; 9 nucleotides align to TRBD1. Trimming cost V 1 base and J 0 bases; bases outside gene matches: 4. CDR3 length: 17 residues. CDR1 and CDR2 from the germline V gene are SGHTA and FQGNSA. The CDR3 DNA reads TGTGCCAGCAGCTTAGTGACGGGACAGGGCTCTGGAAACACCATATATTTT. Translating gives CASSLVTGQGSGNTIYF.

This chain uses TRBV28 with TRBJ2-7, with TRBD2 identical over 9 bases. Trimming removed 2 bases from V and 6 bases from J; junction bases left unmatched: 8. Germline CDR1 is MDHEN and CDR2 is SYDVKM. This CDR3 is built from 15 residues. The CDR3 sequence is CASSLASSGKGEQYF. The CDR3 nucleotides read TGTGCCAGCAGTTTAGCGTCTAGCGGGAAGGGCGAGCAGTACTTC.

The CDR3 loop is CASSLQGGYTEAFF. For the CDR3, the DNA is TGTGCCAGCAGCCTACAGGGCGGCTACACTGAAGCTTTCTTT. The rearrangement links TRBV7-9 to TRBJ1-1, with D tentatively TRBD1 (6 bases). The length of the CDR3 is 14 residues. The V gene's germline CDR1 is SEHNR and CDR2 FQNEAQ (reference sequence). V lost 5 bases and J 3 bases, leaving 13 bases between the germline ends.

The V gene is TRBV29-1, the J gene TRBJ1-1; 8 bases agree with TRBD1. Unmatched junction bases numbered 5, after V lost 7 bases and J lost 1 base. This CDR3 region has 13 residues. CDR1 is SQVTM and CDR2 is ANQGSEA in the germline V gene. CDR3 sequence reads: CSGGDRRNTEAFF. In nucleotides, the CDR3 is TGCAGCGGGGGGGACAGGCGGAACACTGAAGCTTTCTTT.

In DNA, the CDR3 is TGCAGCGTTGGGGCACAGGGCGGGCACACTGAAGCTTTCTTT. Translated, it gives CSVGAQGGHTEAFF. J is TRBJ1-1 and V is TRBV29-1; weak D call: TRBD1 (6 bases). This CDR3 spans 14 amino acids. Trimming removed 4 bases at V and 3 bases at J, with 15 bases between. Germline V gene lookup returns CDR1 SQVTM and CDR2 ANQGSEA.

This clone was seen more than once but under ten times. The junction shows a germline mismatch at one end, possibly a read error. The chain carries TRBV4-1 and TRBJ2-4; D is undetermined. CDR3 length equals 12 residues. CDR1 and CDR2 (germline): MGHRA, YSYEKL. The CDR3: CASSQGTTPLQF. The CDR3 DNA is TGCGCCAGCAGCCAAGGTACTACCCCCTTACAATTC.

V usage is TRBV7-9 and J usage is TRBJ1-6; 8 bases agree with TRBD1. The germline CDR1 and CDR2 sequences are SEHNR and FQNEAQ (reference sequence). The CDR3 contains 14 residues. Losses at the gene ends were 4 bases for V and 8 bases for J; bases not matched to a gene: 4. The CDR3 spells CASSSGQGHSPLHF. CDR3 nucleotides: TGTGCCAGCAGCTCCGGACAGGGTCATTCACCCCTCCACTTT.

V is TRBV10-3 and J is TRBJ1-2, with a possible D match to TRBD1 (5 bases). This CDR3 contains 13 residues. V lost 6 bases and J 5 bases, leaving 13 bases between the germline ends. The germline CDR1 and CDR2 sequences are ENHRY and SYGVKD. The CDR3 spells CAIRGVGGYGYTF. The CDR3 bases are TGTGCCATCAGGGGGGTGGGGGGTTATGGCTACACCTTC.

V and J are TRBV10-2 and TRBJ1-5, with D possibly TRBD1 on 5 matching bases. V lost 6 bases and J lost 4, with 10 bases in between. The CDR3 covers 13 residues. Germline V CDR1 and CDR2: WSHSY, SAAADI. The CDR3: CASSLTENQPQHF. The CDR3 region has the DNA TGCGCCAGCAGCTTGACAGAAAATCAGCCCCAGCATTTT.

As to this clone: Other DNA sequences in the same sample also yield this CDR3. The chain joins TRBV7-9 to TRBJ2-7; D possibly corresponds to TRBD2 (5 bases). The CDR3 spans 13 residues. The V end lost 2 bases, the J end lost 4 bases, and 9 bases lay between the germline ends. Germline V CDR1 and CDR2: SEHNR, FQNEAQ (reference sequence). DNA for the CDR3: TGTGCCAGCAGCTTATTTGAGGGTTACGAGCAGTACTTC. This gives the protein CASSLFEGYEQYF.

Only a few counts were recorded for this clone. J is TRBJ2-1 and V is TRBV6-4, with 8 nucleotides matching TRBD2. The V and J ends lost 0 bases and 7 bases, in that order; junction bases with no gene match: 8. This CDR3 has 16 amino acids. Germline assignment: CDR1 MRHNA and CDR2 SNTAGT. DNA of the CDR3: TGTGCCAGCAGTGACTCCCCCGGGACTAGGTGGAATGAGCAGTTCTTC. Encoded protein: CASSDSPGTRWNEQFF.

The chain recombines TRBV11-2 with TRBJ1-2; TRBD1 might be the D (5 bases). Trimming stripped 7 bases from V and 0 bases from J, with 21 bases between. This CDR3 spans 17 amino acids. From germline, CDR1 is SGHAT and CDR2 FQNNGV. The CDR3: CASTGQPNRRANYGYTF. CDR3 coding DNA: TGTGCCAGCACAGGCCAACCAAACAGGCGTGCTAACTATGGCTACACCTTC. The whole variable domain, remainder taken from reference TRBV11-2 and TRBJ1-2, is EAGVAQSPRYKIIEKRQSVAFWCNPISGHATLYWYQQILGQGPKLLIQFQNNGVVDDSQLPKDRFSAERLKGVDSTLKIQPAKLEDSAVYLCASTGQPNRRANYGYTFGSGTRLTVV.

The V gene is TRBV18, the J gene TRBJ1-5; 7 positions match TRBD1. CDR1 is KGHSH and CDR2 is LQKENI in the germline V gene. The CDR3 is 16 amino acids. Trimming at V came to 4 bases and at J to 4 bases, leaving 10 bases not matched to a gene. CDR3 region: CASSRGTAAFNQPQHF. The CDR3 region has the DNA TGTGCCAGCTCACGGGGGACAGCGGCCTTTAATCAGCCCCAGCATTTT.

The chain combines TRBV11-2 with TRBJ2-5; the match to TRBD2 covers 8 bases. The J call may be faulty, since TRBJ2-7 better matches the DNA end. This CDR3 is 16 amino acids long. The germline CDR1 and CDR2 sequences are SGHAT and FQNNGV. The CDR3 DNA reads TGTGCCAGCAGCCTAGTGGGGGCGGGAGGACTATACGAGCAGTACTTC. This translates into CASSLVGAGGLYEQYF.

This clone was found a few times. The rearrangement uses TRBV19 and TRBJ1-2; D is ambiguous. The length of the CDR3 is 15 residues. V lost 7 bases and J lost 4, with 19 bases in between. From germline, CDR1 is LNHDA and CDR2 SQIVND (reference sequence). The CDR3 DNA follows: TGTGCCAGTACCGGCGGCATGACCTACATCTATGGCTACACCTTC. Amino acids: CASTGGMTYIYGYTF.

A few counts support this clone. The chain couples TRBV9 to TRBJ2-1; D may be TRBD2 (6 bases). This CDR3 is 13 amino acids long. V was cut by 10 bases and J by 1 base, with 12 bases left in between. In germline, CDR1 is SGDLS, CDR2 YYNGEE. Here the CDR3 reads CAETGESYNEQFF. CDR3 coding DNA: TGTGCCGAGACGGGAGAGTCCTACAATGAGCAGTTCTTC.

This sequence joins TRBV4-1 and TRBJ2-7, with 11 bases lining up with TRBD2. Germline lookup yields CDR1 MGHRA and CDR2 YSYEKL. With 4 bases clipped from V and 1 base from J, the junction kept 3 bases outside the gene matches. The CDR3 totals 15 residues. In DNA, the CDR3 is TGCGCCAGCAGCCTGGGACTAGCGGAGTCCTACGAGCAGTACTTC. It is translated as CASSLGLAESYEQYF.

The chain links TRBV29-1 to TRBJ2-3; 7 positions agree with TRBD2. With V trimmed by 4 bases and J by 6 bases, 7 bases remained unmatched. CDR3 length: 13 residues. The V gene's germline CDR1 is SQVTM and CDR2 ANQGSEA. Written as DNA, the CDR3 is TGCAGCGTTGTACGGACTAGTGTTGATACGCAGTATTTT. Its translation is CSVVRTSVDTQYF.

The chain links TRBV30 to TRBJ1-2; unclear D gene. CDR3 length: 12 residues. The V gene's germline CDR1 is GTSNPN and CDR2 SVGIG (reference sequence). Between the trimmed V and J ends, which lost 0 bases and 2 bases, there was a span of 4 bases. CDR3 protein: CAWSVANYGYTF. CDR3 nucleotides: TGTGCCTGGAGTGTAGCCAACTATGGCTACACCTTC. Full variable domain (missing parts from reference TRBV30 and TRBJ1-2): SQTIHQWPATLVQPVGSPLSLECTVEGTSNPNLYWYRQAAGRGLQLLFYSVGIGQISSEVPQNLSASRPQDRQFILSSKKLLLSDSGFYLCAWSVANYGYTFGSGTRLTVV.

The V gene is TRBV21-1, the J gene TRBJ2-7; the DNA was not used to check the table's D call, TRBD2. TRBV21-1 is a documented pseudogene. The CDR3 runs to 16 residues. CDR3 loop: CASSKVSTSGTYEQYF. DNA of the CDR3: TGTGCCAGCAGCAAAGTATCGACTAGCGGGACCTACGAGCAGTACTTC.

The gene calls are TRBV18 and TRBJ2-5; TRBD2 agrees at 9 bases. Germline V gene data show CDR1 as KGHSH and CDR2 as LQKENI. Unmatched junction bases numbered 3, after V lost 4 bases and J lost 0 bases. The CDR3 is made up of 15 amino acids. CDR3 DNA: TGTGCCAGCTCACGGGCGGGAGGGCACCAAGAGACCCAGTACTTC. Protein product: CASSRAGGHQETQYF.